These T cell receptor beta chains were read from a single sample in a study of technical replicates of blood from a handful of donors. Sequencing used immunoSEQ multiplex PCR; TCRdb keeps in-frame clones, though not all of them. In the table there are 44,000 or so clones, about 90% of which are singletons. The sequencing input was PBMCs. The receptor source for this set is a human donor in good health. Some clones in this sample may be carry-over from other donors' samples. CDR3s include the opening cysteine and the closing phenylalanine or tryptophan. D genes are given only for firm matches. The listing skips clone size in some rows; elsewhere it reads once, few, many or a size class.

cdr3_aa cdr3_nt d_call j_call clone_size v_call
CASSHIRDRGQNEQFF TGTGCCAGCAGCCACATCCGGGACAGGGGGCAAAATGAGCAGTTCTTC TRBD1 TRBJ2-1 . TRBV5-6
CASSVSAGYTEAFF TGTGCCAGCAGTGTTTCAGCAGGGTACACTGAAGCTTTCTTT . TRBJ1-1 . TRBV2
CASSLAGDTSYEQYF TGCGCCAGCAGCTTGGCCGGGGACACCTCCTACGAGCAGTACTTC . TRBJ2-7 once TRBV5-1
CASSEGAVTGELFF TGTGCCAGCAGCGAAGGAGCCGTTACCGGGGAGCTGTTTTTT . TRBJ2-2 once TRBV4-2
CASSLVWAGNTEAFF TGTGCCAGCAGCTTAGTGTGGGCCGGGAACACTGAAGCTTTCTTT . TRBJ1-1 . TRBV7-9
CATSGGGALADTQYF TGTGCCACCAGCGGGGGAGGGGCATTAGCGGATACGCAGTATTTT TRBD2 TRBJ2-3 . TRBV15
CASSYRKTSGRSSYNEQFF TGTGCCAGCAGCTACCGGAAAACTAGCGGGCGTAGCTCCTACAATGAGCAGTTCTTC TRBD2 TRBJ2-1 large TRBV7-9
CATRIAGAQETQYF TGTGCCACCAGGATAGCGGGCGCACAAGAGACCCAGTACTTC TRBD2 TRBJ2-5 . TRBV15
CASSLAAPLLDQPQHF TGTGCCAGCAGCTTAGCGGCACCCCTCCTAGATCAGCCCCAGCATTTT . TRBJ1-5 few TRBV7-8
CASSRGQLNTEAFF TGTGCCAGCAGCCGCGGACAGCTAAACACTGAAGCTTTCTTT . TRBJ1-1 . TRBV7-2
CASQTGYNEQFF TGTGCCAGCCAGACAGGGTACAATGAGCAGTTCTTC TRBD1 TRBJ2-1 . TRBV10-3
CASSVQGILNYGYTF TGTGCCAGCAGTGTGCAGGGGATTCTTAACTATGGCTACACCTTC . TRBJ1-2 . TRBV6-1
CASSPQGSNSPLHF TGTGCCAGCAGTCCACAGGGAAGTAATTCACCCCTCCACTTT . TRBJ1-6 . TRBV2
CASSFRTGSKETQYF TGTGCCAGCAGCTTCCGGACAGGAAGTAAGGAGACCCAGTACTTC TRBD1 TRBJ2-5 . TRBV7-9
CASSLSGLAGRQNTGELFF TGTGCCAGCAGCTTATCCGGGCTAGCGGGAAGACAAAACACCGGGGAGCTGTTTTTT TRBD2 TRBJ2-2 once TRBV7-3
CASSALGGAEAFF TGTGCCAGCAGTGCCCTAGGGGGGGCTGAAGCTTTCTTT . TRBJ1-1 once TRBV6-4
CASSIQRTGRRTEAFF TGTGCCAGCAGCATACAAAGGACAGGGAGGAGGACTGAAGCTTTCTTT TRBD1 TRBJ1-1 once TRBV7-9
CASIIPPGTENQPQHF TGTGCCAGCATCATCCCGCCCGGGACTGAGAATCAGCCCCAGCATTTT . TRBJ1-5 . TRBV7-4
CASSLPPGGRGTEAFF TGCGCCAGCAGCTTGCCCCCAGGGGGCAGGGGCACTGAAGCTTTCTTT TRBD1 TRBJ1-1 . TRBV5-1
CASSALQGYEQYF TGTGCCAGCAGCGCACTACAGGGTTACGAGCAGTACTTC . TRBJ2-7 . TRBV6-1
CASSSYRDSGEKLFF TGTGCCAGCAGCTCGTACCGGGACTCGGGGGAAAAACTGTTTTTT . TRBJ1-4 once TRBV7-2
CASTRGGVDRIGVTPLHF TGTGCCAGCACCCGGGGGGGTGTCGATAGGATTGGTGTGACACCCCTCCACTTT . TRBJ1-6 . TRBV21-1
CASSLISLPGELFF TGTGCCAGCAGCTTGATTAGTCTCCCCGGGGAGCTGTTTTTT . TRBJ2-2 . TRBV5-4